One and the same sample provided the 27 T cell receptor beta chains below, sequenced in a study of T cells after yellow fever vaccination. MiXCR was run by TCRdb on the 5' RACE reads, yielding one entry per CDR3 protein. The sample contains 150,000 to 200,000 distinct CDR3 sequences, 6.5% to 8.5% of which appear only once. Sequencing was performed on CD4+ T cells sorted from PBMCs, taken 5 days after the first yellow fever vaccination. The receptors stem from a man aged 18 to 35 who received the YFV17D yellow fever vaccine.

Comment on this clonotype: At one end the junction does not follow the germline gene, possibly because of a read error. The V gene is TRBV4-3, the J gene TRBJ2-3; TRBD2 might be the D (6 bases). Germline loops: CDR1 LGHNA, CDR2 YSLEER. The CDR3 spans 15 residues. CDR3 DNA: TGCTCCAGCAGCCAAGACCCAGGGACTACAGATACGCAGTATTTT. This gives the protein CSSSQDPGTTDTQYF.

Ten or more counts support this clonotype. This chain joins TRBV7-6 and TRBJ1-6; D is unclear. The CDR3 is 16 amino acids. Germline CDR1 is SGHVS and CDR2 is FNYEAQ. Trimming took 5 bases from V and 10 from J, leaving 21 bases between them. This CDR3 is CASSKGKRELKSPLHF. The CDR3 DNA reads TGTGCCAGCAGCAAAGGCAAGAGAGAATTGAAGTCACCCCTCCACTTT.

This clonotype was counted ten times or more. The genes are TRBV7-2 and TRBJ2-1, with D unclear. Trimming removed 3 bases from V and 2 bases from J, with 11 bases in between. The CDR3 spans 15 residues. Looked up from germline, CDR1 is SGHTA and CDR2 is FQGNSA. The CDR3: CASSFGAAPYNEQFF. As DNA, the CDR3 is TGTGCCAGCAGCTTCGGCGCGGCCCCCTACAATGAGCAGTTCTTC. Variable domain in full (rest from reference TRBV7-2 and TRBJ2-1): GAGVSQSPSNKVTEKGKDVELRCDPISGHTALYWYRQSLGQGLEFLIYFQGNSAPDKSGLPSDRFSAERTGGSVSTLTIQRTQQEDSAVYLCASSFGAAPYNEQFFGPGTRLTVL.

This clonotype was found many times. The chain uses TRBV5-5 and TRBJ2-7; D not resolved. Trimming took off 0 bases at V and 2 bases at J, with 9 bases between the two ends. Germline V gene lookup returns CDR1 SGHKS and CDR2 YYEKEE (reference sequence). The CDR3 runs 14 residues. CDR3 amino acids: CASSLDPGPYEQYF. The CDR3 DNA follows: TGTGCCAGCAGCTTGGATCCAGGACCCTACGAGCAGTACTTC.

This chain uses TRBV7-2 with TRBJ2-7; D possibly corresponds to TRBD2 (6 bases). Germline lookup yields CDR1 SGHTA and CDR2 FQGNSA. This CDR3 contains 16 residues. Trimming took off 2 bases at V and 2 bases at J, with 16 bases between the two ends. The CDR3 sequence is CASSLTRRGLAYEQYV. Here the CDR3 DNA reads TGTGCCAGCAGCTTAACGAGAAGGGGACTCGCCTACGAGCAGTACGTC.

The chain recombines TRBV5-6 with TRBJ2-2; 7 bases are shared with TRBD2. Germline V CDR1 and CDR2: SGHDT, YYEEEE. The trim removed 4 bases at V and 4 bases at J, leaving 10 bases unmatched. The CDR3 spans 16 residues. Here the CDR3 DNA reads TGTGCCAGCAGCGCAAGGACTAGGCGAGTCACCGGGGAGCTGTTTTTT. Protein product: CASSARTRRVTGELFF.

The CDR3 protein is CASSLVGSTEAFF. The CDR3 coding sequence is TGCGCCAGCAGCTTGGTGGGGTCAACTGAAGCTTTCTTT. J is TRBJ1-1 and V is TRBV5-1; no definite D call. The CDR3 loop spans 13 amino acids. The germline V and J ends were trimmed by 0 bases and 5 bases, with 8 bases remaining between them. The germline V gene has CDR1 SGHRS and CDR2 YFSETQ.

In the case of this clonotype: Being one base from a much bigger clone, this may be a read error. The chain links TRBV30 to TRBJ1-3, with 7 bases identical to TRBD1. With V trimmed by 3 bases and J by 8 bases, 13 bases remained unmatched. Germline V CDR1 and CDR2: GTSNPN, SVGIG (reference sequence). The CDR3 runs to 15 residues. The CDR3, as DNA: TGTGCCTGGAGCTGGACAGGAAGTTTAGGAGACACCATATATTTT. Encoded protein: CAWSWTGSLGDTIYF.

This clonotype was seen a handful of times. The chain joins TRBV30 to TRBJ2-1; 8 bases map to TRBD2. CDR3 length equals 17 residues. Germline CDR1 GTSNPN, CDR2 SVGIG (reference sequence). The J segment lost 5 bases and the V segment lost 8 bases, leaving 20 bases of the junction unmatched. The CDR3 DNA sequence: TGTGCCGCTCTGGGCGGGGGGTACACCGGGGGGGACAATGAGCAGTTCTTC. The encoded protein is CAALGGGYTGGDNEQFF.

This clonotype was found a few times. The J gene is TRBJ1-5, the V gene TRBV6-1, with D possibly being TRBD1 (6 bases). Trimming cost V 6 bases and J 2 bases, with 8 bases left between them. Germline-derived CDR1 and CDR2 are MNHNS and SASEGT. The CDR3 covers 13 residues. Here the CDR3 reads CASSEGGNQPQHF. CDR3 bases: TGTGCCAGCAGCGAGGGGGGCAATCAGCCCCAGCATTTT.

On this clonotype: A much larger clone lies one base from this, so it may be a read error. V and J are TRBV5-1 and TRBJ1-4; no firm D call. Looked up from germline, CDR1 is SGHRS and CDR2 is YFSETQ. CDR3 length equals 15 residues. The V gene lost 4 bases and the J gene lost 0 bases, with 10 bases spanning the gap. The CDR3 DNA sequence: TGCGCCAGCAGCACGAAGGGTGCAACTAATGAAAAACTGTTTTTT. It is translated as CASSTKGATNEKLFF. The variable domain in full, completed from reference TRBV5-1 and TRBJ1-4, reads KAGVTQTPRYLIKTRGQQVTLSCSPISGHRSVSWYQQTPGQGLQFLFEYFSETQRNKGNFPGRFSGRQFSNSRSEMNVSTLELGDSALYLCASSTKGATNEKLFFGSGTQLSVL.

V gene TRBV12-3 or TRBV12-4 combines with J gene TRBJ1-4; D gene ambiguous. Trimming took 5 bases from V and 5 from J, leaving 12 bases between them. CDR3 length: 14 amino acids. The CDR3 protein is CASSLTRENEKLFF. The CDR3 bases are TGTGCCAGCAGTCTTACTCGGGAGAATGAAAAACTGTTTTTT.

This clonotype has ten or more counts. This sequence joins TRBV4-3 and TRBJ1-1; D perhaps matches TRBD1 (5 bases). CDR3 length equals 15 residues. Trimming took off 2 bases at V and 11 bases at J, with 21 bases between the two ends. In germline, CDR1 is LGHNA, CDR2 YSLEER. This CDR3 is CASSQSGTNLVRAFF. CDR3 nucleotides: TGCGCCAGCAGCCAATCTGGGACCAACCTCGTTCGGGCTTTCTTT.

As regards this clonotype: A clone one base away is much larger, so this may be a read error. V usage is TRBV19 and J usage is TRBJ2-2; no clear D. Looked up from germline, CDR1 is LNHDA and CDR2 is SQIVND (reference sequence). The CDR3 extends over 14 amino acids. As DNA, the CDR3 is TGTTCCAGTAGCATACATTCGGTCTCCGGGGAGCTGTTTTTT. As protein: CSSSIHSVSGELFF.

The chain combines TRBV7-9 with TRBJ2-2; D is possibly TRBD1 (5 bases). This CDR3 has 15 amino acids. The germline gives CDR1 SEHNR, CDR2 FQNEAQ (reference sequence). The ends were cut back, 5 bases at V and 4 bases at J, with 14 bases in the middle. The CDR3 DNA sequence: TGTGCCAGCAGCCCGATGGCAGGGATCACCGGGGAGCTGTTTTTT. It yields the protein CASSPMAGITGELFF. The whole variable domain, remainder taken from reference TRBV7-9 and TRBJ2-2, is DTGVSQNPRHKITKRGQNVTFRCDPISEHNRLYWYRQTLGQGPEFLTYFQNEAQLEKSRLLSDRFSAERPKGSFSTLEIQRTEQGDSAMYLCASSPMAGITGELFFGEGSRLTVL.

This clonotype was picked up a small number of times. The genes are TRBV7-2 and TRBJ1-3; D is undetermined. Germline CDR1 and CDR2: SGHTA and FQGNSA. With 1 base removed from V and 0 bases from J, the gap between germline ends came to 7 bases. There are 15 residues in the CDR3. The CDR3 nucleotides read TGTGCCAGCAGCTTAGATCGGCTCTCTGGAAACACCATATATTTT. It translates to CASSLDRLSGNTIYF.

This clonotype was counted at least ten times. The chain couples TRBV7-8 to TRBJ1-1; D is unresolved. V was cut by 10 bases and J by 1 base, with 7 bases left in between. This CDR3 is built from 11 residues. CDR1 SGHVS and CDR2 FQNEAQ come from the germline V gene. This CDR3 is CATSTNTEAFF. In nucleotides, the CDR3 is TGTGCCACCTCTACGAACACTGAAGCTTTCTTT.

The chain carries TRBV4-3 and TRBJ2-5; 9 bases map to TRBD2. With V trimmed by 4 bases and J by 5 bases, 5 bases remained unmatched. This CDR3 comprises 14 residues. The germline V gene encodes CDR1 LGHNA and CDR2 YSLEER. CDR3 coding DNA: TGCGCCAGCAGCCCTATAGCGGGGGCCGAGACCCAGTACTTC. As protein: CASSPIAGAETQYF.

This clonotype occurred many times. The chain employs TRBV25-1 and TRBJ1-2; possible D gene TRBD1, 6 bases. Trimming stripped 6 bases from V and 6 bases from J, with 8 bases between. The CDR3 runs 11 residues. Germline CDR1 and CDR2: MGHDK and SYGVNS. CDR3: CASSKGDGYTF. The CDR3 coding sequence is TGTGCCAGCAGCAAGGGGGATGGCTACACCTTC.

Ten or more counts support this clonotype. J is TRBJ1-1 and V is TRBV5-1; D perhaps matches TRBD1 (5 bases). The germline V gene encodes CDR1 SGHRS and CDR2 YFSETQ. The V and J ends lost 1 base and 1 base respectively, with 8 bases between them. The CDR3 runs 14 residues. CDR3 coding DNA: TGCGCCAGCAGCTTGCAGGGCGGGAACACTGAAGCTTTCTTT. Protein sequence: CASSLQGGNTEAFF. The full variable domain, rest sourced from reference TRBV5-1 and TRBJ1-1, is KAGVTQTPRYLIKTRGQQVTLSCSPISGHRSVSWYQQTPGQGLQFLFEYFSETQRNKGNFPGRFSGRQFSNSRSEMNVSTLELGDSALYLCASSLQGGNTEAFFGQGTRLTVV.

The table lists this clonotype with a few counts. At one end, the junction sequence differs from germline, possibly due to a read error. Here the CDR3 reads CASSLERSDADF. CDR3 bases: TGTGCCAGCAGCTTAGAGCGTTCAGACGCGGACTTC. The rearrangement uses TRBV7-8 and TRBJ2-5; D gene unclear. There are 12 residues in the CDR3. Germline V gene data show CDR1 as SGHVS and CDR2 as FQNEAQ.

This rearrangement joins TRBV12-3 or TRBV12-4 to TRBJ2-6, with D possibly TRBD1 on 5 matching bases. Trimming stripped 3 bases from V and 0 bases from J, with 6 bases between. CDR3 length: 15 amino acids. CDR3 in DNA: TGTGCCAGCAGTTTCAGGGACTCTGGGGCCAACGTCCTGACTTTC. This encodes CASSFRDSGANVLTF.

This clonotype has a handful of counts. The chain recombines TRBV12-3 or TRBV12-4 with TRBJ1-6; D is possibly TRBD1 (5 bases). V lost 7 bases, J lost 6 bases, and 13 bases lay in between. The length of the CDR3 is 14 residues. The CDR3 DNA reads TGTGCCAGCACCTCGCGGGGGTTTAATTCACCCCTCCACTTT. As protein: CASTSRGFNSPLHF.

This clonotype occurred a few times. The V call is TRBV29-1, the J call TRBJ1-2; D gene ambiguous. Deletions cut 3 bases from V and 1 base from J, with 6 bases between. Per germline, CDR1 SQVTM and CDR2 ANQGSEA. The CDR3 runs to 12 residues. The CDR3 sequence: CSVDGLNYGYTF. CDR3 DNA: TGCAGCGTTGACGGGCTTAACTATGGCTACACCTTC.

The V gene is TRBV6-5, the J gene TRBJ2-4; TRBD1 is a possible D gene (5 bases). The CDR3 is 17 amino acids. Germline V gene lookup returns CDR1 MNHEY and CDR2 SVGAGI. Trimming pared 3 bases from V and 2 bases from J, leaving 17 bases between. The CDR3 sequence is CASSYWSGIDTKNIQYF. The CDR3 DNA sequence: TGTGCCAGCAGTTATTGGTCAGGGATTGATACCAAAAACATTCAGTACTTC.

Ten or more counts support this clonotype. This rearrangement joins TRBV7-2 to TRBJ2-3; 9 positions match TRBD2. The trim removed 7 bases at V and 7 bases at J, leaving 6 bases unmatched. CDR3 size: 13 residues. Per the germline V gene, CDR1 is SGHTA and CDR2 is FQGNSA. The CDR3, as DNA: TGTGCCAGCACCGCTGGACTAGCGTATACGCAGTATTTT. This codes for CASTAGLAYTQYF.

The chain joins TRBV2 to TRBJ2-5; 8 bases map to TRBD1. From germline, CDR1 is SNHLY and CDR2 FYNNEI. The CDR3 runs to 16 residues. V lost 1 base, J lost 5 bases, and 9 bases stayed unmatched. The chain's CDR3 is CASSEVGRGLMETQYF. The CDR3 DNA is TGTGCCAGCAGTGAAGTCGGCAGGGGGCTAATGGAGACCCAGTACTTC.